One T cell receptor (beta chain) is described in this entry. Germline values: CDR1 SGHTA, CDR2 FQGNSA. The CDR3 consists of 15 residues. J was trimmed by 5 bases and V by 7 bases; bases with no gene match: 7. Per the original methods: Counts of nucleated cells, estimated from reference gene primer amplification, were obtained. This table comes from immunoSEQ multiplex PCR, and its TCRdb copy is limited to in-frame clones, with some not included. V and J calls and clone size come straight from that table; D and trimming were deduced from the DNA. The profile covers 110,000 to 150,000 clones, with roughly 80% appearing a single time and under 5.5% taken by the ten largest. The data are from a study of blood T cell repertoires in COVID-19. For the study at large: T cells, B-cell-depleted T cells, or PBMCs supplied cDNA or gDNA.

The receptor was isolated from a man between 35 and 55 years old with acute COVID-19. The genes are TRBV7-2 and TRBJ2-2; TRBD2 matches at 10 bases. Material for sequencing was PBMCs or T cells enriched from blood (not recorded which). The CDR3 loop is CASNEREGGTGELFF. Written as DNA, the CDR3 is TGTGCCAGCAATGAGCGGGAGGGCGGTACCGGGGAGCTGTTTTTT.